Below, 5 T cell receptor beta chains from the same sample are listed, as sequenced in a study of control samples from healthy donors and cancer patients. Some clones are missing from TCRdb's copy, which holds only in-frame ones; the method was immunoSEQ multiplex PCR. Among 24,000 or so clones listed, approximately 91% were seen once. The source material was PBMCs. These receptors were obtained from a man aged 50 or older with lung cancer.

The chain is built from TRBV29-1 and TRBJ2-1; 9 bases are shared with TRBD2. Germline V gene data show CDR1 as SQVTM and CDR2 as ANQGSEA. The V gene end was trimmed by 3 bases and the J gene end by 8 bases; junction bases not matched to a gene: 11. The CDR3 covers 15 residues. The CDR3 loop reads CSVEASGVNKDEQFF. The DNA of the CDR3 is TGCAGCGTTGAGGCTAGCGGGGTCAACAAGGATGAGCAGTTCTTC.

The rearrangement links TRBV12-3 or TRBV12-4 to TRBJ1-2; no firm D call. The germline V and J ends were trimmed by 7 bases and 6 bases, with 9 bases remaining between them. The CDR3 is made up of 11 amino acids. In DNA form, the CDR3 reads TGTGCCAGCACCTACTCTCATGGCTACACCTTC. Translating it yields CASTYSHGYTF.

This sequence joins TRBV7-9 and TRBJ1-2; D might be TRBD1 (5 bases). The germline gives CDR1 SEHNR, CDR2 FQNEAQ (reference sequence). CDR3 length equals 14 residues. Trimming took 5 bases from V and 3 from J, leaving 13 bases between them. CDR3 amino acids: CASSAQGVDYGYTF. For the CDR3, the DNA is TGTGCCAGCAGCGCCCAGGGTGTAGACTATGGCTACACCTTC. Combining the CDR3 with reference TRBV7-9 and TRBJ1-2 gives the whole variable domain DTGVSQNPRHKITKRGQNVTFRCDPISEHNRLYWYRQTLGQGPEFLTYFQNEAQLEKSRLLSDRFSAERPKGSFSTLEIQRTEQGDSAMYLCASSAQGVDYGYTFGSGTRLTVV.

CDR3 sequence reads: CASTPPRGPLHF. The DNA for the CDR3 is TGTGCCAGCACCCCCCCCAGGGGGCCCCTCCACTTT. V is TRBV28 and J is TRBJ1-6, with 7 bases fitting TRBD1. Looked up from germline, CDR1 is MDHEN and CDR2 is SYDVKM. CDR3 length equals 12 residues. With 7 bases clipped from V and 13 bases from J, the junction kept 7 bases outside the gene matches.

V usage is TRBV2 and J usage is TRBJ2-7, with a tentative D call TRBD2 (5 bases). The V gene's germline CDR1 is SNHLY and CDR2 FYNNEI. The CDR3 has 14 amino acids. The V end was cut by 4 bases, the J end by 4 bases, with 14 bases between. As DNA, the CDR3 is TGTGCCAGCAGTGTCGACTACTCCGGGTACGAGCAGTACTTC. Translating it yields CASSVDYSGYEQYF.